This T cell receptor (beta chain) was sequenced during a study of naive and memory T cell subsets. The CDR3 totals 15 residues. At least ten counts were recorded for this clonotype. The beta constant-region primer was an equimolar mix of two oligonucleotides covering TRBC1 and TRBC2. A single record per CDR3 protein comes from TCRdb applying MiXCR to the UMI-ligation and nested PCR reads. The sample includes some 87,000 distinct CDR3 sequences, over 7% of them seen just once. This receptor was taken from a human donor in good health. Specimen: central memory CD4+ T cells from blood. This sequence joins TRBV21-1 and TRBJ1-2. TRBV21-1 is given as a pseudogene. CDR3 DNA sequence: TGTGCCAGCAGCAAACGCACGCGTCCTAACTATGGCTACACCTTC. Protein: CASSKRTRPNYGYTF.